This entry describes one T cell receptor (beta chain). These data originate in a study of blood T cell repertoires in COVID-19. The protocol was immunoSEQ multiplex PCR, while the TCRdb copy is restricted to in-frame clones and leaves out a portion. The data show 150,000 to 200,000 clones, about 88% seen once. Sequenced input: peripheral blood. The TCR was taken from a man between 18 and 29 years old with acute or convalescent COVID-19.

The CDR3 is CASSQGASGSRSNQPQHF. In DNA form, the CDR3 reads TGTGCCAGCAGCCAGGGGGCTTCGGGGTCGAGGTCCAATCAGCCCCAGCATTTT. V and J are TRBV14 and TRBJ1-5; possibly TRBD1 for D (6 bases). CDR1 and CDR2 from the germline V gene are SGHDN and FVKESK. This CDR3 has 18 residues. V was shortened by 3 bases and J by 3 bases, with 21 bases between the two germline ends. Full variable domain (missing parts from reference TRBV14 and TRBJ1-5): EAGVTQFPSHSVIEKGQTVTLRCDPISGHDNLYWYRRVMGKEIKFLLHFVKESKQDESGMPNNRFLAERTGGTYSTLKVQPAELEDSGVYFCASSQGASGSRSNQPQHFGDGTRLSIL.